A selection of T cell receptor beta chains follows, all from one sample in a study of CD8+ T cells in alopecia areata. The assay was immunoSEQ multiplex PCR, and TCRdb's table has in-frame clones only and misses some. The sample includes more than 200,000 clones, around two fifths seen only once; the top ten take around 3%. This specimen was CD4+ T cells sorted from blood, taken around week 36, from a patient treated with tofacitinib. These receptors were collected from a human donor with alopecia areata. Each CDR3 is given with its conserved first and last residue. Fields, in order: J gene, V gene, CDR3 protein.

J gene: TRBJ2-1
V gene: TRBV28
CDR3 protein: CASSLGTSYNEQFF

J gene: TRBJ1-2
V gene: TRBV14
CDR3 protein: CASSQGGGWGYGYTF

J gene: TRBJ2-7
V gene: TRBV18
CDR3 protein: CASSPTTIFEEQYF

J gene: TRBJ2-1
V gene: TRBV10-3
CDR3 protein: CAISESSARWEQFF

J gene: TRBJ1-5
V gene: TRBV11-2
CDR3 protein: CASSSGQGRRQPQHF

J gene: TRBJ2-7
V gene: TRBV27
CDR3 protein: CASSFSGSLGEQYF

J gene: TRBJ2-7
V gene: TRBV25-1
CDR3 protein: CASSDMGIADYEQYF

J gene: TRBJ2-1
V gene: TRBV19
CDR3 protein: CASSTSGDPYNEQFF

J gene: TRBJ2-3
V gene: TRBV7-9
CDR3 protein: CASSLDPPLDTQYF

J gene: TRBJ2-5
V gene: TRBV7-2
CDR3 protein: CASSLAGTSGIQETQYF

J gene: TRBJ2-1
V gene: TRBV18
CDR3 protein: CASSPGTSGSFLQFF

J gene: TRBJ1-2
V gene: TRBV4-2
CDR3 protein: CASSQDRQNNYGYTF

J gene: TRBJ2-7
V gene: TRBV19
CDR3 protein: CASSSSSGTASYEQYF

J gene: TRBJ2-7
V gene: TRBV28
CDR3 protein: CASSFREQYF

J gene: TRBJ1-1
V gene: TRBV7-9
CDR3 protein: CATQGGGAPFPFF

J gene: TRBJ2-5
V gene: TRBV7-2
CDR3 protein: CASSFRDPRRETQYF

J gene: TRBJ2-1
V gene: TRBV2
CDR3 protein: CASRASAGLAGGYEQFF

J gene: TRBJ1-1
V gene: TRBV28
CDR3 protein: CASSLTEAFF

J gene: TRBJ2-7
V gene: TRBV5-5
CDR3 protein: CASSRSGTAYEQYF

J gene: TRBJ2-6
V gene: TRBV29-1
CDR3 protein: CSVEGQAGANVLTF

J gene: TRBJ1-1
V gene: TRBV30
CDR3 protein: CAWSVRGGAGAEAFF

J gene: TRBJ2-5
V gene: TRBV19
CDR3 protein: CASGRTQETQYF

J gene: TRBJ2-3
V gene: TRBV7-2
CDR3 protein: CASSLPGPSTDTQYF

J gene: TRBJ2-2
V gene: TRBV5-1
CDR3 protein: CASSQPPGELFF

J gene: TRBJ2-3
V gene: TRBV5-4
CDR3 protein: CASSLELSRSTDTQYF

J gene: TRBJ1-5
V gene: TRBV27
CDR3 protein: CASSRTGTYQPQHF

J gene: TRBJ2-2
V gene: TRBV30
CDR3 protein: CAWSGGVVDTGELFF

J gene: TRBJ1-2
V gene: TRBV5-8
CDR3 protein: CASSQGGRGPSYGYTF

J gene: TRBJ2-1
V gene: TRBV2
CDR3 protein: CASSIRGSYNEQFF